This entry is about one T cell receptor beta chain. Its antigen is still unknown. Running of the v3.0 immunoSEQ assay took place at survey level. The data were produced by immunoSEQ multiplex PCR, yet TCRdb's version contains in-frame clones alone and is incomplete. The sample records roughly 20,000 clones, roughly 76% being singletons. V was cut by 5 bases and J by 5 bases, with 27 bases left in between. Germline V CDR1 and CDR2: SGHTA, FQGNSA. The CDR3 has 19 residues. Amounts of roughly 0.85-10 million cryopreserved PBMC were held in the samples before DNA extraction. This sample is drawn from a study of long-term antiretroviral therapy in people with HIV. Background on the study: The 2015 immediate-ART recommendation came about a decade after the earliest samples. Notes on the study in general: Blood obtained between about 2004 and 2018 may reflect older ART regimens. Clonotypes expanded prior to ART showed repertoire dominance at all sampled time points.

The receptor's source is a woman between 40 and 50 years old with HIV. The V and J genes are TRBV7-2 and TRBJ2-2; D might be TRBD1 (6 bases). This material consisted of unsorted PBMCs, taken around 1.8 years before starting antiretroviral therapy. CDR3 in amino acids: CASSRTQTLQGFLTGELFF. CDR3 DNA sequence: TGTGCCAGCAGCCGCACACAAACCCTACAGGGCTTTTTAACCGGGGAGCTGTTTTTT. Supplemented by reference TRBV7-2 and TRBJ2-2, the full variable domain reads GAGVSQSPSNKVTEKGKDVELRCDPISGHTALYWYRQSLGQGLEFLIYFQGNSAPDKSGLPSDRFSAERTGGSVSTLTIQRTQQEDSAVYLCASSRTQTLQGFLTGELFFGEGSRLTVL.